Here is one T cell receptor (beta chain) with its context. The CDR3 is made up of 15 amino acids. V gave up 2 bases and J gave up 5 bases; unmatched junction bases: 4. Germline V gives CDR1 MGHDK, CDR2 SYGVNS. This entry belongs to a study of blood T cells in healthy people across ages. Study-level information: About one barcoded beta molecule per two T cells came from capture by template switching.

Primed by a sample-barcoded 5' primer and a J-beta primer mix, a second PCR proceeded for about 6 to 11 cycles. TCRdb redid the calling of the 5' RACE reads with MiXCR, one entry per CDR3 protein. The sample has 550,000 to 650,000 distinct CDR3 sequences, about 27% seen once; the top ten hold over 3.5%. This sample was also put to use in a study of T cells of mothers and their children.

Specimen: blood. The sequence came from a boy under 10 years old in good health. The chain joins TRBV25-1 to TRBJ2-5, with 11 nucleotides matching TRBD1. The CDR3 is CASSERTGGIETQYF. The CDR3 coding sequence is TGTGCCAGCAGTGAACGGACAGGGGGCATTGAGACCCAGTACTTC.